This TCR beta chain came from a study of blood T cell repertoires in COVID-19 (dated by TCRdb to 2020 to 2021). At the level of the whole study: The collaborator samples originated in the United States, Italy and Spain and spanned the acute and convalescent phases of COVID-19. Where HLA class I and class II types were available, the types were taken from metadata supplied by the sample provider, not from assay-based typing. A de-identified subject ID, COVID-19 status, age in years and sex were almost always included in the sample metadata. Samples were obtained from the ongoing ImmuneRACE study (first 160 participants) and from over 1,000 subjects provided by 6 global collaborators. The repertoires were released in a freely available public database meant as a resource for research on the immune response to SARS-CoV-2. The material from the prospective study consisted of cDNA or gDNA derived from T cells, B-cell-depleted T cells, or PBMCs. The dataset comprised deeply sampled blood TCRbeta repertoires from subjects exposed to, actively infected with, or recovered from COVID-19. Broad study findings and their caveats: The quantity of clinical and demographic metadata differed by source and by participant and was supplied without curation.

Worth noting for this clone: Its antigen is not yet known. No much larger clone is present one base from it, and per-base qualities are unavailable.

The CDR3, from cysteine to phenylalanine, totals 14 residues. Of the read, only the CDR3 DNA is kept; its 42 bases are in frame from base 1. In the germline V gene, CDR1 corresponds to SNHLY and CDR2 to FYNNEI. V and J lose 0 bases and 5 bases, and a span of 9 bases separates them. In Seattle, one collaborating source enrolled patients while the infection was active and tracked those patients longitudinally over the course of disease. The collaborating institutions used their own protocols to collect whole blood in K2EDTA tubes. For TCRbeta analysis, collaborator samples were shipped as frozen whole blood, as isolated PBMCs, or as DNA extracted from either sample type. TCRbeta CDR3 regions were amplified from genomic DNA by means of the immunoSEQ Assay, a bias-controlled multiplex PCR. Turning to the authors' computational methods: The number of nucleated cells in each sample was estimated by amplification of reference gene primers within the assay. Sequence reads were collapsed and filtered to measure the absolute abundance of every unique TCRbeta CDR3 rearrangement. For each sample, productive Simpson clonality was calculated by taking the square root of Simpson's diversity index across productive rearrangements. This is the immuneACCESS table as TCRdb keeps it, with only in-frame sequences that have V and J called. A part of the clones is gone; compared with another copy, unresolved V genes explain less than half, and the rest is unexplained. Clone size and V and J calls were adopted from that table, with D and trimming inferred from the DNA. The sample data list fewer than 700,000 clones, and around nine tenths of these were observed just once. Less than 9.5% of the sample is held by the ten biggest clonotypes.

Recombination linked TRBV2 to TRBJ2-3; the D gene identity is not certain. Sequenced: peripheral blood. This clonotype originated in a woman between 50 and 59 years old with COVID-19, enrolled during active disease. The DNA is TGTGCCAGCAGTGAAGCGCTTCCGAGAGATACGCAGTATTTT. This encodes CASSEALPRDTQYF.